The 32 T cell receptor beta chains below come from one sample, sequenced in a study of CD8 T cells in Susac syndrome. After extraction with the RNeasy kit, 0.5 to 1 ug of the RNA was reverse transcribed using random hexamers. One entry per CDR3 protein results from TCRdb running MiXCR on the immunoSEQ multiplex PCR reads. The table lists roughly 120,000 distinct CDR3 sequences, about 95% of them singletons, with 0.087% in the top ten. Input material: CD4+ T cells from PBMCs. Receptors originate from a human donor in good health.

This chain links TRBV20-1 with TRBJ2-7; TRBD1 aligns across 10 bases. Trimming at V came to 6 bases and at J to 3 bases, leaving 5 bases not matched to a gene. This CDR3 region has 13 residues. In germline, CDR1 is DFQATT, CDR2 SNEGSKA (reference sequence). In DNA form, the CDR3 reads TGCAGTGCCACTCGGACAGGGGGCTACGAGCAGTACTTC. Translating it yields CSATRTGGYEQYF.

This clonotype appeared a single time. The chain joins TRBV20-1 to TRBJ2-3, with 9 bases aligning to TRBD2. The CDR3 contains 15 residues. CDR1 and CDR2 (germline): DFQATT, SNEGSKA (reference sequence). V dropped 2 bases and J dropped 2; count of bases not matched to a gene: 5. CDR3 residues: CSARLAGPYTDTQYF. The CDR3 DNA reads as TGCAGTGCTAGACTAGCGGGACCTTACACAGATACGCAGTATTTT.

The chain links TRBV29-1 to TRBJ1-2; TRBD1 agrees at 8 bases. V lost 6 bases, J lost 8 bases, and 14 bases stayed unmatched. CDR1 and CDR2 from the germline V gene are SQVTM and ANQGSEA. CDR3 length equals 14 residues. CDR3 nucleotides: TGCAGCGTCGGACTCACAGGGGGTGGATTCGGCTACACCTTC. It translates to CSVGLTGGGFGYTF.

This chain links TRBV19 with TRBJ2-5; 10 bases match TRBD2. The germline gives CDR1 LNHDA, CDR2 SQIVND (reference sequence). V lost 6 bases, J lost 1 base, and 8 bases stayed unmatched. This CDR3 is built from 16 residues. CDR3 nucleotide sequence: TGTGCCAGTAGCCCCTTAGCGGGAGGCATCCAAGAGACCCAGTACTTC. Amino acid sequence: CASSPLAGGIQETQYF.

The rearrangement joins TRBV18 to TRBJ1-1; 9 bases agree with TRBD1. J gave up 3 bases and V 5 bases, and 1 base lay outside the gene matches. The CDR3 is 13 residues long. Germline V CDR1 and CDR2: KGHSH, LQKENI. CDR3 region: CASSGTGHTEAFF. CDR3 DNA sequence: TGTGCCAGCTCAGGGACAGGGCACACTGAAGCTTTCTTT.

The chain carries TRBV20-1 and TRBJ2-5; the match to TRBD2 covers 9 bases. The CDR3 is 15 residues long. V lost 1 base and J lost 1; bases outside the gene matches: 4. Looked up from germline, CDR1 is DFQATT and CDR2 is SNEGSKA (reference sequence). The CDR3 spells CSARGGRAFQETQYF. The CDR3 coding sequence is TGCAGTGCTAGAGGCGGGAGGGCTTTCCAAGAGACCCAGTACTTC.

The chain has TRBV30 and TRBJ2-5, with a possible D match to TRBD2 (6 bases). The CDR3 is made up of 11 amino acids. V lost 2 bases, J lost 9 bases, and 10 bases lay in between. Germline V gene lookup returns CDR1 GTSNPN and CDR2 SVGIG (reference sequence). CDR3 sequence (DNA): TGTGCCTGGAGTATTACGGGGGCCCAGTACTTC. It codes for CAWSITGAQYF.

V is TRBV4-2 and J is TRBJ2-2; 10 bases map to TRBD2. With V trimmed by 1 base and J by 5 bases, 7 bases remained unmatched. CDR1 is LGHNA, CDR2 YNFKEQ, per germline. This CDR3 has 17 residues. CDR3 amino acids: CASSQVTSGKSTGELFF. The CDR3 DNA reads as TGTGCCAGCAGCCAAGTAACTAGCGGGAAAAGTACCGGGGAGCTGTTTTTT.

This chain connects TRBV7-9 to TRBJ2-7; D is unclear. The CDR3 extends over 10 amino acids. V lost 5 bases to trimming and J lost 7 bases, with 6 bases between them. Looked up from germline, CDR1 is SEHNR and CDR2 is FQNEAQ (reference sequence). CDR3 nucleotides: TGTGCCAGCAGCGCGCGGGAGCAGTACTTC. Translating gives CASSAREQYF. Combining the CDR3 with reference TRBV7-9 and TRBJ2-7 gives the whole variable domain DTGVSQNPRHKITKRGQNVTFRCDPISEHNRLYWYRQTLGQGPEFLTYFQNEAQLEKSRLLSDRFSAERPKGSFSTLEIQRTEQGDSAMYLCASSAREQYFGPGTRLTVT.

V usage is TRBV4-1 and J usage is TRBJ2-1; perhaps TRBD1 as D (6 bases). CDR3 length: 14 residues. Germline CDR1 MGHRA, CDR2 YSYEKL. V was pared by 0 bases and J by 8 bases, with 11 bases between. Here the CDR3 DNA reads TGCGCCAGCAGCCAAGACGAGGGGGTCGATGAGCAGTTCTTC. It is translated as CASSQDEGVDEQFF.

The chain carries TRBV6-2 or TRBV6-3 and TRBJ2-3, with unresolved D. Germline V CDR1 and CDR2: MNHEY, SVGEGT. This CDR3 has 14 amino acids. Trimming left V 6 bases short and J 0 bases short, with 10 bases between. CDR3 residues: CASRPRASTDTQYF. In DNA form, the CDR3 reads TGTGCCAGCAGACCCCGGGCTAGCACAGATACGCAGTATTTT.

The CDR3 bases are TGTGCCATCACTTGGGACAGGAACACCGGGGAGCTGTTTTTT. Its translation: CAITWDRNTGELFF. J is TRBJ2-2 and V is TRBV10-3; TRBD1 matches at 7 bases. V lost 7 bases and J lost 1; bases outside the gene matches: 3. The CDR3 loop spans 14 amino acids. Germline V gene sequence: CDR1 ENHRY, CDR2 SYGVKD.

The chain carries TRBV4-2 and TRBJ2-2; D is unclear. Germline V CDR1 and CDR2: LGHNA, YNFKEQ. The CDR3 runs 14 residues. Trimming took off 0 bases at V and 7 bases at J, with 9 bases between the two ends. CDR3 in DNA: TGTGCCAGCAGCCAAGAGGAGTCGGGCGGGGAGCTGTTTTTT. Amino acids: CASSQEESGGELFF.

J is TRBJ2-7 and V is TRBV5-1; 9 bases are shared with TRBD1. J was trimmed by 5 bases and V by 4 bases; bases with no gene match: 7. Germline V gene lookup returns CDR1 SGHRS and CDR2 YFSETQ. The CDR3 covers 14 residues. CDR3 residues: CASSRGTGTHEQYF. CDR3 DNA: TGCGCCAGCAGCCGCGGGACAGGGACCCACGAGCAGTACTTC. Complete variable domain (other parts from reference TRBV5-1 and TRBJ2-7): KAGVTQTPRYLIKTRGQQVTLSCSPISGHRSVSWYQQTPGQGLQFLFEYFSETQRNKGNFPGRFSGRQFSNSRSEMNVSTLELGDSALYLCASSRGTGTHEQYFGPGTRLTVT.

This chain uses TRBV30 with TRBJ2-5; the D gene is possibly TRBD2 (5 bases). The CDR3 covers 12 residues. CDR1 and CDR2 from the germline V gene are GTSNPN and SVGIG (reference sequence). V lost 4 bases and J lost 1, with 7 bases in between. In nucleotides, the CDR3 is TGTGCCTGGAAGCGGCCCCAAGAGACCCAGTACTTC. Its translation is CAWKRPQETQYF.

The rearrangement links TRBV5-1 to TRBJ2-7; TRBD2 aligns across 7 bases. After removal of 7 bases from V and 3 bases from J, the junction contained 10 bases not matched to a gene. The length of the CDR3 is 14 residues. From germline, CDR1 is SGHRS and CDR2 YFSETQ. The CDR3 loop is CASRGGAGDYEQYF. The CDR3 DNA follows: TGCGCCAGCCGAGGAGGGGCGGGAGACTACGAGCAGTACTTC.

The CDR3 sequence is CSARILAGETQYF. The CDR3 region has the DNA TGCAGTGCTAGAATCCTAGCGGGTGAGACCCAGTACTTC. This chain joins TRBV20-1 and TRBJ2-5, with 8 bases that match TRBD2. The CDR3 is made up of 13 amino acids. Per germline, CDR1 DFQATT and CDR2 SNEGSKA (reference sequence). The V gene end was trimmed by 2 bases and the J gene end by 5 bases; junction bases not matched to a gene: 4.

The V call is TRBV6-2 or TRBV6-3, the J call TRBJ1-1; possibly TRBD1 for D (5 bases). The V gene lost 4 bases and the J gene lost 2 bases, with 11 bases spanning the gap. This CDR3 has 14 amino acids. The germline V gene encodes CDR1 MNHEY and CDR2 SVGEGT. Written as DNA, the CDR3 is TGTGCCAGCAGTTCTGGGGGTTATAACACTGAAGCTTTCTTT. Translating it yields CASSSGGYNTEAFF.

This sequence joins TRBV15 and TRBJ1-5; unclear D gene. The CDR3 extends over 14 amino acids. V shed 4 bases and J shed 2 bases, with 9 bases lying between them. Germline values: CDR1 LNHNV, CDR2 YYDKDF (reference sequence). CDR3 residues: CATSKDGRNQPQHF. CDR3 sequence (DNA): TGTGCCACCAGCAAAGACGGACGCAATCAGCCCCAGCATTTT.

This clonotype has only a few counts. The gene calls are TRBV6-6 and TRBJ2-2; 9 nucleotides line up with TRBD2. CDR3 length: 15 residues. Germline CDR1 MNHNY, CDR2 SVGAGI (reference sequence). The V gene end was trimmed by 4 bases and the J gene end by 1 base; junction bases not matched to a gene: 1. This chain's CDR3 is CASSLTSGNTGELFF. The CDR3, as DNA: TGTGCCAGCAGTTTGACTAGCGGGAACACCGGGGAGCTGTTTTTT.

This chain joins TRBV7-2 and TRBJ2-7; D might be TRBD2 (6 bases). The CDR3 is 14 residues long. Trimming left V 1 base short and J 1 base short, with 8 bases between. CDR1 and CDR2 (germline): SGHTA, FQGNSA. CDR3 nucleotide sequence: TGTGCCAGCAGCTTAGGGGGGACTTCCTACGAGCAGTACTTC. This encodes CASSLGGTSYEQYF.

The rearrangement uses TRBV10-3 and TRBJ2-5; 10 nucleotides align to TRBD1. The CDR3 loop spans 14 amino acids. CDR1 and CDR2 (germline): ENHRY, SYGVKD. V shed 6 bases and J 5 bases; nucleotides not matched to a gene: 6. CDR3 in amino acids: CAISPDRGLETQYF. As DNA, the CDR3 is TGTGCCATCAGCCCCGACAGGGGGCTGGAGACCCAGTACTTC.

The chain recombines TRBV7-9 with TRBJ1-4; TRBD1 is a possible D gene (5 bases). This CDR3 contains 15 residues. Trimming pared 6 bases from V and 1 base from J, leaving 12 bases between. CDR1 SEHNR and CDR2 FQNEAQ come from the germline V gene (reference sequence). This CDR3 reads CASSPTGITNEKLFF. The CDR3 DNA is TGTGCCAGCAGTCCTACAGGCATAACTAATGAAAAACTGTTTTTT.

The chain employs TRBV6-5 and TRBJ2-2, with no clear D. V was cut by 7 bases and J by 6 bases, with 6 bases left in between. The germline CDR1 and CDR2 sequences are MNHEY and SVGAGI. This CDR3 region has 11 residues. For the CDR3, the DNA is TGTGCCAGCACCCGGTCCGGGGAGCTGTTTTTT. It specifies CASTRSGELFF.

The chain uses TRBV11-1 and TRBJ2-7; TRBD1 matches 7 bases. The CDR3 sequence is 13 residues long. The V gene end was trimmed by 5 bases and the J gene end by 3 bases; junction bases not matched to a gene: 4. CDR1 SGHAT and CDR2 FQDESV come from the germline V gene (reference sequence). In nucleotides, the CDR3 is TGTGCCAGCAGCCACGGACAGGTCTACGAGCAGTACTTC. This codes for CASSHGQVYEQYF. The whole variable domain, remainder taken from reference TRBV11-1 and TRBJ2-7, is EAEVAQSPRYKITEKSQAVAFWCDPISGHATLYWYRQILGQGPELLVQFQDESVVDDSQLPKDRFSAERLKGVDSTLKIQPAELGDSAMYLCASSHGQVYEQYFGPGTRLTVT.

The V and J genes are TRBV12-3 or TRBV12-4 and TRBJ2-5, with D tentatively TRBD1 (6 bases). V lost 7 bases and J 3 bases, leaving 15 bases between the germline ends. The CDR3 is made up of 14 amino acids. The chain's CDR3 is CASKSGGSKETQYF. The CDR3 DNA reads TGTGCCAGCAAATCTGGGGGCAGTAAAGAGACCCAGTACTTC.

This clonotype came up once. V usage is TRBV7-9 and J usage is TRBJ2-7; 13 nucleotides line up with TRBD2. The V segment lost 5 bases and the J segment 2 bases; nucleotides outside the gene matches: 6. This CDR3 has 16 amino acids. Germline CDR1 is SEHNR and CDR2 is FQNEAQ (reference sequence). CDR3 DNA: TGTGCCAGCAGCCCGGGACTAGCGGGACAACCCTACGAGCAGTACTTC. Translating it yields CASSPGLAGQPYEQYF.

This clonotype was detected once. This sequence joins TRBV7-2 and TRBJ2-3, with D possibly matching TRBD2 (6 bases). The CDR3 covers 15 residues. Germline-derived CDR1 and CDR2 are SGHTA and FQGNSA. V gave up 1 base and J gave up 5 bases, with 13 bases separating them. Here the CDR3 reads CASSLVGGKGDTQYF. The DNA of the CDR3 is TGTGCCAGCAGCTTAGTCGGCGGGAAGGGAGATACGCAGTATTTT.

The gene calls are TRBV2 and TRBJ1-2; TRBD1 aligns across 8 bases. J was trimmed by 4 bases and V by 7 bases; bases with no gene match: 8. This CDR3 is 14 amino acids long. Germline V gene lookup returns CDR1 SNHLY and CDR2 FYNNEI. CDR3 sequence (DNA): TGTGCCAGCACCCCGGGACAGGTCCTCTATGGCTACACCTTC. Its translation is CASTPGQVLYGYTF.

V gene TRBV24-1 combines with J gene TRBJ2-7; TRBD1 might be the D (5 bases). From germline, CDR1 is KGHDR and CDR2 SFDVKD. The CDR3 is made up of 13 amino acids. Trimming took off 3 bases at V and 3 bases at J, with 8 bases between the two ends. CDR3 sequence (DNA): TGTGCCACCAGTGATACCGACAGCTACGAGCAGTACTTC. Its protein is CATSDTDSYEQYF.

The J gene is TRBJ2-7, the V gene TRBV2; the match to TRBD2 covers 9 bases. Per germline, CDR1 SNHLY and CDR2 FYNNEI. This CDR3 has 14 amino acids. J gave up 4 bases and V 7 bases, and 8 bases lay outside the gene matches. The CDR3 region is CASTGLAGLYEQYF. In DNA form, the CDR3 reads TGTGCCAGCACGGGGCTAGCGGGGCTATACGAGCAGTACTTC.

This chain connects TRBV6-6 to TRBJ2-7; D gene unclear. V lost 5 bases, J lost 3 bases, and 20 bases lay in between. Germline loops: CDR1 MNHNY, CDR2 SVGAGI (reference sequence). The CDR3 is 16 amino acids. The CDR3: CASSRRGGSPFYEQYF. DNA for the CDR3: TGTGCCAGCAGTCGACGAGGCGGATCACCTTTCTACGAGCAGTACTTC.